The sequence of this TCR beta chain was determined in a study of T cells in localized non-small cell lung cancer. Germline V gene sequence: CDR1 SQVTM, CDR2 ANQGSEA. This CDR3 is 13 amino acids long. The germline V and J ends were trimmed by 2 bases and 8 bases, with 12 bases remaining between them. TCRdb keeps only in-frame clones here, not all; method: immunoSEQ multiplex PCR. The sample comprises fewer than 45,000 clones, about 90% of which are singletons, and 2.6% rests with the top ten. The clonotype comes from a female donor aged 60 or older with stage I squamous cell lung carcinoma. The material sequenced was peripheral blood, taken before any cancer treatment. The chain couples TRBV29-1 to TRBJ1-4; D remains unclear. CDR3: CSVEITTSEKLFF. The DNA for the CDR3 is TGCAGCGTTGAAATAACAACCAGCGAAAAACTGTTTTTT.